The next 30 T cell receptor beta chains were all read from a single sample in a study of shared clonotypes between healthy human individuals. Data came from immunoSEQ multiplex PCR; TCRdb stores just in-frame clones and leaves some out. The top ten clones hold approximately 0.062% of a sample with roughly 530,000 clones, 90% to 97% of them seen once. What was sequenced was naive CD4+ T cells sorted from blood. Specified subset: CD45RA+ positively selected. The receptors here all came from a woman in her 30s in good health.

This clone has just one count. The genes are TRBV4-2 and TRBJ1-2; D may be TRBD1 (6 bases). Germline CDR1 and CDR2: LGHNA and YNFKEQ. Between the trimmed V and J ends, which lost 5 bases and 4 bases, there was a span of 14 bases. The CDR3 contains 14 residues. In DNA form, the CDR3 reads TGTGCCAGCAGCAGAGCAGGGGCCAGCTATGGCTACACCTTC. This codes for CASSRAGASYGYTF.

This chain connects TRBV10-1 to TRBJ2-7; TRBD2 agrees at 10 bases. V gave up 3 bases and J gave up 2 bases; unmatched junction bases: 10. Germline V gene data show CDR1 as WNHNN and CDR2 as SYGVQD (reference sequence). There are 17 residues in the CDR3. CDR3 protein: CASSEGLAGVPPYEQYF. DNA of the CDR3: TGCGCCAGCAGTGAAGGGCTAGCGGGAGTACCCCCCTACGAGCAGTACTTC.

The chain employs TRBV7-7 and TRBJ2-1, with D perhaps matching TRBD2 (5 bases). The ends were cut back, 2 bases at V and 0 bases at J, with 8 bases in the middle. This CDR3 contains 15 residues. The germline gives CDR1 SSHAT, CDR2 FNYEAQ (reference sequence). CDR3 bases: TGTGCCAGCAGCTTACGAGCGGACTCCTACAATGAGCAGTTCTTC. Translation: CASSLRADSYNEQFF.

This sequence joins TRBV19 and TRBJ1-2; D possibly corresponds to TRBD1 (6 bases). V gave up 6 bases and J gave up 5 bases, with 13 bases separating them. Germline CDR1 LNHDA, CDR2 SQIVND (reference sequence). The CDR3 runs to 13 residues. CDR3 sequence: CASRRNRVYGYTF. In DNA, the CDR3 is TGTGCCAGTAGAAGAAACAGGGTGTATGGCTACACCTTC.

The J gene is TRBJ2-2, the V gene TRBV15, with a tentative D call TRBD1 (5 bases). CDR3 length: 14 amino acids. The V end was cut by 0 bases, the J end by 8 bases, with 10 bases between. In germline, CDR1 is LNHNV, CDR2 YYDKDF (reference sequence). The CDR3 protein is CATSRDNGAGELFF. CDR3 DNA sequence: TGTGCCACCAGCAGAGATAATGGGGCTGGGGAGCTGTTTTTT.

The chain has TRBV7-9 and TRBJ2-5; D uncertain. The germline gives CDR1 SEHNR, CDR2 FQNEAQ (reference sequence). The CDR3 is 14 residues long. V was cut by 1 base and J by 4 bases, with 10 bases left in between. DNA of the CDR3: TGTGCCAGCAGCTTAGATTCTGTGCCAGAGACCCAGTACTTC. Protein sequence: CASSLDSVPETQYF.

The chain uses TRBV28 and TRBJ2-1; 10 bases are shared with TRBD2. CDR1 and CDR2 from the germline V gene are MDHEN and SYDVKM. V trimming: 5 bases; J trimming: 3 bases; junction bases outside the gene matches: 4. This CDR3 is 15 amino acids long. The CDR3 sequence: CASSKGLAIYNEQFF. The CDR3 DNA is TGTGCCAGCAGTAAGGGACTAGCGATCTACAATGAGCAGTTCTTC.

V is TRBV19 and J is TRBJ2-5, with unresolved D. CDR3 size: 13 residues. CDR1 and CDR2 (germline): LNHDA, SQIVND (reference sequence). V dropped 5 bases and J dropped 1 base, with 8 bases sitting between them. The CDR3 DNA sequence: TGTGCCAGTAGTGTGACCCTCCAAGAGACCCAGTACTTC. Amino acids: CASSVTLQETQYF.

In its sample, this clone was seen once. The V and J genes are TRBV2 and TRBJ1-3, with D hard to call. CDR3 length: 17 residues. The germline V gene has CDR1 SNHLY and CDR2 FYNNEI. Trimming pared 6 bases from V and 0 bases from J, leaving 18 bases between. The CDR3 DNA follows: TGTGCCAGCAGCGCCCGGCCGGTGTCGGGCTCTGGAAACACCATATATTTT. Translating gives CASSARPVSGSGNTIYF.

The chain combines TRBV6-1 with TRBJ1-5; D call uncertain. In germline, CDR1 is MNHNS, CDR2 SASEGT. V was clipped by 2 bases and J by 4 bases, with 6 bases between them. The CDR3 has 13 amino acids. The CDR3 coding sequence is TGTGCCAGCAGTGAAATTGGGAATCAGCCCCAGCATTTT. The encoded protein is CASSEIGNQPQHF.

Comments on this clone: Other DNA sequences in the same sample also yield this CDR3. The rearrangement joins TRBV20-1 to TRBJ2-5; D remains unclear. Trimming pared 0 bases from V and 6 bases from J, leaving 5 bases between. The CDR3 length is 11 residues. Germline assignment: CDR1 DFQATT and CDR2 SNEGSKA (reference sequence). CDR3 in DNA: TGCAGTGCTAGAGATCTCCAGACCCAGTACTTC. It yields the protein CSARDLQTQYF.

J is TRBJ2-7 and V is TRBV7-9, with 15 positions matching TRBD2. The trim removed 5 bases at V and 6 bases at J, leaving 5 bases unmatched. Germline V gene lookup returns CDR1 SEHNR and CDR2 FQNEAQ (reference sequence). The CDR3 loop spans 15 amino acids. CDR3 in amino acids: CASSLTGLAGGEQYF. The DNA for the CDR3 is TGTGCCAGCAGCCTAACGGGACTAGCGGGAGGCGAGCAGTACTTC.

This clone was picked up one time. This sequence joins TRBV6-6 and TRBJ2-3, with a possible D match to TRBD2 (5 bases). This CDR3 is 15 amino acids long. V lost 2 bases, J lost 1 base, and 10 bases lay in between. Germline assignment: CDR1 MNHNY and CDR2 SVGAGI (reference sequence). This chain's CDR3 is CASSYIATRTDTQYF. DNA of the CDR3: TGTGCCAGCAGTTACATAGCGACCCGCACAGATACGCAGTATTTT.

The chain has TRBV5-1 and TRBJ2-2; 7 bases agree with TRBD1. Germline V gene lookup returns CDR1 SGHRS and CDR2 YFSETQ. The V gene end was trimmed by 4 bases and the J gene end by 3 bases; junction bases not matched to a gene: 6. CDR3 length: 15 residues. This CDR3 is CASSPGTAHTGELFF. The DNA of the CDR3 is TGCGCCAGCAGCCCCGGGACAGCGCACACCGGGGAGCTGTTTTTT.

This clone was picked up one time. This chain joins TRBV28 and TRBJ1-5; D uncertain. The CDR3 has 14 amino acids. Germline CDR1 MDHEN, CDR2 SYDVKM. The germline V and J ends were trimmed by 7 bases and 6 bases, with 16 bases remaining between them. CDR3 DNA sequence: TGTGCCAGCACCAGGACGGGATGGGGTCAGCCCCAGCATTTT. Residues: CASTRTGWGQPQHF.

V is TRBV5-1 and J is TRBJ2-7, with D possibly matching TRBD2 (6 bases). Looked up from germline, CDR1 is SGHRS and CDR2 is YFSETQ. Trimming stripped 1 base from V and 4 bases from J, with 12 bases between. The CDR3 has 14 amino acids. The CDR3 DNA is TGCGCCAGCAGCTTGTTCGAGGCGGGGTACGAGCAGTACTTC. This translates into CASSLFEAGYEQYF.

The chain links TRBV7-9 to TRBJ1-3, with a weak D call TRBD1 (6 bases). V lost 4 bases and J 7 bases, leaving 17 bases between the germline ends. This CDR3 has 15 amino acids. Looked up from germline, CDR1 is SEHNR and CDR2 is FQNEAQ (reference sequence). CDR3 in DNA: TGTGCCAGCAGCTCTAATGTAGGACAGTGGAACACCATATATTTT. As protein: CASSSNVGQWNTIYF.

The chain has TRBV9 and TRBJ2-1; TRBD2 is a possible D gene (5 bases). V was shortened by 2 bases and J by 10 bases, with 13 bases between the two germline ends. Germline CDR1 is SGDLS and CDR2 is YYNGEE. The CDR3 runs 13 residues. CDR3 sequence (DNA): TGTGCCAGCAGCGTGGGAGACGGTCTGGAGCAGTTCTTC. It encodes CASSVGDGLEQFF.

This sequence joins TRBV5-8 and TRBJ2-2; perhaps TRBD2 as D (6 bases). Per the germline V gene, CDR1 is SGHTS and CDR2 is YDEGEE. This CDR3 has 13 amino acids. V was shortened by 4 bases and J by 3 bases, with 7 bases between the two germline ends. The CDR3 DNA is TGTGCCAGCAGCAGGAGGGACACCGGGGAGCTGTTTTTT. This translates into CASSRRDTGELFF.

V gene TRBV19 combines with J gene TRBJ2-1; 9 bases map to TRBD2. V shed 4 bases and J 6 bases; nucleotides not matched to a gene: 13. CDR3 size: 17 residues. Germline V lookup: CDR1 LNHDA, CDR2 SQIVND (reference sequence). The CDR3 DNA is TGTGCCAGTAGTACCCACAGGGGTCTAGCGGGAACCAATGAGCAGTTCTTC. This sequence encodes CASSTHRGLAGTNEQFF.

J is TRBJ2-1 and V is TRBV15; 8 nucleotides agree with TRBD1. This CDR3 region has 15 residues. The junction had 4 bases not matched to a gene; V was cut back by 1 base and J by 5 bases. Germline loops: CDR1 LNHNV, CDR2 YYDKDF (reference sequence). CDR3 bases: TGTGCCACCAGCAGAGCCGGGACAGGCAACAATGAGCAGTTCTTC. As protein: CATSRAGTGNNEQFF.

In its sample, this clone was seen once. V gene TRBV5-5 combines with J gene TRBJ2-7; 8 bases agree with TRBD2. Germline V gene sequence: CDR1 SGHKS, CDR2 YYEKEE (reference sequence). The J segment lost 2 bases and the V segment lost 4 bases, leaving 11 bases of the junction unmatched. This CDR3 comprises 16 residues. CDR3 nucleotides: TGTGCCAGCAGCCGCGGATACGCGGGAGGAACCTACGAGCAGTACTTC. It yields the protein CASSRGYAGGTYEQYF.

The V and J genes are TRBV25-1 and TRBJ2-7; 10 bases are shared with TRBD1. The CDR3 spans 14 residues. CDR1 and CDR2 (germline): MGHDK, SYGVNS. V gave up 6 bases and J gave up 3 bases; unmatched junction bases: 5. The CDR3 nucleotides read TGTGCCAGCAGATCCGGGACAGGGGTCTACGAGCAGTACTTC. This translates into CASRSGTGVYEQYF.

V is TRBV4-2 and J is TRBJ1-4, with D tentatively TRBD1 (6 bases). From germline, CDR1 is LGHNA and CDR2 YNFKEQ. This CDR3 is 15 amino acids long. The germline V and J ends were trimmed by 4 bases and 8 bases, with 17 bases remaining between them. DNA for the CDR3: TGTGCCAGCAGCCGCACACAGGGTATGGGGGAAAAACTGTTTTTT. Translated, it gives CASSRTQGMGEKLFF.

The CDR3 sequence: CASSYSIGRSYEQYF. The DNA of the CDR3 is TGTGCCAGCAGTTACTCGATCGGCAGATCCTACGAGCAGTACTTC. The chain uses TRBV6-5 and TRBJ2-5; D gene ambiguous. The J call could be wrong; TRBJ2-7 is a better fit for the DNA end. Germline loops: CDR1 MNHEY, CDR2 SVGAGI. The CDR3 is 15 residues long.

The chain recombines TRBV29-1 with TRBJ2-5; no reliable D call. The DNA end lines up better with TRBJ2-7; the J call may be wrong. Germline loops: CDR1 SQVTM, CDR2 ANQGSEA. This CDR3 is built from 11 residues. CDR3 nucleotides: TGCAGCGTCGTAACTGGCTACGAGCAGTACTTC. Its protein is CSVVTGYEQYF.

Written as DNA, the CDR3 is TGTGCCAGCAGCGAAGGACTAGCGGGAGGGCAAGCAGATACGCAGTATTTT. Translating it yields CASSEGLAGGQADTQYF. This chain links TRBV9 with TRBJ2-3, with 15 bases aligning to TRBD2. Unmatched junction bases numbered 6, after V lost 3 bases and J lost 4 bases. The V gene's germline CDR1 is SGDLS and CDR2 YYNGEE. CDR3 length: 17 residues.

The gene calls are TRBV28 and TRBJ2-7, with 10 nucleotides matching TRBD2. Germline CDR1 and CDR2: MDHEN and SYDVKM. The CDR3 covers 16 residues. V dropped 3 bases and J dropped 1; count of bases not matched to a gene: 6. The CDR3 is CASSFSGLAVSYEQYF. In DNA form, the CDR3 reads TGTGCCAGCAGTTTCTCCGGACTAGCGGTTTCCTACGAGCAGTACTTC.

This sequence joins TRBV4-1 and TRBJ2-6; 7 bases are a match to TRBD1. V was pared by 5 bases and J by 1 base, with 8 bases of the junction left unmatched. The CDR3 covers 17 residues. Germline values: CDR1 MGHRA, CDR2 YSYEKL. DNA for the CDR3: TGCGCCAGCAGCTCGGACATGACAGGGTCTGGGGCCAACGTCCTGACTTTC. Its protein product is CASSSDMTGSGANVLTF.

The rearrangement joins TRBV27 to TRBJ2-1, with TRBD2 matching over 11 bases. Germline V gene data show CDR1 as MNHEY and CDR2 as SMNVEV (reference sequence). The V and J ends lost 8 bases and 8 bases, in that order; junction bases with no gene match: 11. The CDR3 length is 15 residues. Written as DNA, the CDR3 is TGTGCCAGCGCCATACTAGCGGGAGCGGTGGATGAGCAGTTCTTC. Amino acid sequence: CASAILAGAVDEQFF.